Here is one T cell receptor beta chain with its context. Its specificity is not known. Each sample provided at least 5.5 micrograms of extracted total RNA. The data originate from a study of blood T cells in healthy people across ages. Overall study: Roughly one uniquely barcoded beta molecule per two T cells was captured. General study results and limits: With age, beta diversity per million T cells declined roughly linearly, significantly by approximately 40.

Next came a second PCR, run for about 6 to 11 cycles, which used a sample-barcoded 5' primer along with a J-beta primer mix. All cDNA molecules were each tagged by a template-switch adaptor with 12 random nucleotides. In TCRdb, the 5' RACE reads were re-called with MiXCR into one record per CDR3 protein. The sample lists roughly 1,700,000 distinct CDR3 sequences; 28% were seen once. With 6 bases removed from V and 13 bases from J, the gap between germline ends came to 16 bases. The CDR3 spans 12 residues. This chain uses TRBV12-3 or TRBV12-4 with TRBJ2-1; no clear D gene. The receptor comes from a woman under 40 in good health. The sample taken for sequencing was blood. The CDR3 region is CASRRLEETQFF. The CDR3 bases are TGTGCCAGCAGGCGCCTCGAAGAGACCCAGTTCTTC.